The 16 T cell receptor beta chains listed next were all sequenced from one sample in a study of human T cells and chemical hapten exposure. Documented time point: patch test 1, 2 weeks after DPC sensitization. Treatment denoted: therapeutic diphenylcyclopropenone sensitization with weekly scalp DPC. MiXCR, applied by TCRdb to the RACE reads, yields one record per CDR3 protein. The sample contains just over 80,000 distinct CDR3 sequences, about 10% of which appear only once. Material: whole blood, obtained in connection with sensitization to the hapten diphenylcyclopropenone (DPC). The source of these receptors is a woman between 45 and 60 years old with alopecia areata. Some clones in this sample may be carry-over from other donors' samples.

This clonotype has more than one count but fewer than ten. This chain joins TRBV6-5 and TRBJ2-2, with D possibly matching TRBD1 (6 bases). CDR1 and CDR2 (germline): MNHEY, SVGAGI. V lost 6 bases and J 5 bases, leaving 10 bases between the germline ends. The CDR3 is 13 residues long. The CDR3 DNA sequence: TGTGCCAGCAGAAGCAGGGGTACCGGGGAGCTGTTTTTT. Its translation is CASRSRGTGELFF.

The table lists this clonotype with many counts. The J gene is TRBJ2-7, the V gene TRBV7-9; 9 bases fit TRBD1. The CDR3 length is 14 residues. Germline CDR1 SEHNR, CDR2 FQNEAQ (reference sequence). V was clipped by 6 bases and J by 6 bases; unmatched bases: 9. The CDR3 bases are TGTGCCAGCAGTCCGACAGGGGGTCCCGGCGAGCAGTACTTC. Translation gives CASSPTGGPGEQYF. The complete variable domain, with remaining parts taken from reference TRBV7-9 and TRBJ2-7, reads DTGVSQNPRHKITKRGQNVTFRCDPISEHNRLYWYRQTLGQGPEFLTYFQNEAQLEKSRLLSDRFSAERPKGSFSTLEIQRTEQGDSAMYLCASSPTGGPGEQYFGPGTRLTVT.

This clonotype came up many times. This chain uses TRBV18 with TRBJ2-5, with 7 bases that match TRBD2. The CDR3 has 14 residues. Germline V CDR1 and CDR2: KGHSH, LQKENI. V trimming: 4 bases; J trimming: 2 bases; junction bases outside the gene matches: 4. The CDR3 spells CASSLTGLQETQYF. Written as DNA, the CDR3 is TGTGCCAGCTCACTAACGGGACTACAAGAGACCCAGTACTTC.

This clonotype was detected a few times. The chain combines TRBV27 with TRBJ1-4; no definite D call. This CDR3 is 14 amino acids long. Deletions cut 2 bases from V and 7 bases from J, with 11 bases between. Germline CDR1 MNHEY, CDR2 SMNVEV (reference sequence). CDR3 sequence: CASSLMGFGEKLFF. The CDR3 region has the DNA TGTGCCAGCAGTTTAATGGGTTTCGGTGAAAAACTGTTTTTT.

This clonotype was recorded many times. The chain employs TRBV6-2 or TRBV6-3 and TRBJ1-4, with 9 bases aligning to TRBD1. The junction had 6 bases not matched to a gene; V was cut back by 6 bases and J by 7 bases. The CDR3 totals 14 residues. The germline CDR1 and CDR2 sequences are MNHEY and SVGEGT. DNA for the CDR3: TGTGCCAGCAGAACCGGGACAGGGTCTGAAAAACTGTTTTTT. This codes for CASRTGTGSEKLFF.

This clonotype has ten or more counts. The V gene is TRBV30, the J gene TRBJ2-7; D gene unclear. This CDR3 spans 13 amino acids. The V gene lost 0 bases and the J gene lost 3 bases, with 9 bases spanning the gap. The V gene's germline CDR1 is GTSNPN and CDR2 SVGIG (reference sequence). The CDR3 nucleotides read TGTGCCTGGAGTGTATCGCGGCACTACGAGCAGTACTTC. Its translation is CAWSVSRHYEQYF.

The chain is built from TRBV7-2 and TRBJ1-2; D gene ambiguous. Germline CDR1 reads SGHTA; CDR2 reads FQGNSA. Trimming removed 5 bases from V and 5 bases from J, with 21 bases in between. The CDR3 covers 16 residues. The CDR3 bases are TGTGCCAGCAGCCGTTCTTCAGGCATACTTTCATATGGCTACACCTTC. Protein: CASSRSSGILSYGYTF. Drawing the rest from reference TRBV7-2 and TRBJ1-2, the complete variable domain is GAGVSQSPSNKVTEKGKDVELRCDPISGHTALYWYRQSLGQGLEFLIYFQGNSAPDKSGLPSDRFSAERTGGSVSTLTIQRTQQEDSAVYLCASSRSSGILSYGYTFGSGTRLTVV.

This clonotype was detected a few times. V usage is TRBV3-1 and J usage is TRBJ2-7; 8 nucleotides agree with TRBD1. The trim removed 6 bases at V and 3 bases at J, leaving 7 bases unmatched. Looked up from germline, CDR1 is LGHDT and CDR2 is YNNKEL (reference sequence). The CDR3 sequence is 14 residues long. As DNA, the CDR3 is TGTGCCAGCAGTTTCGGACAGGGAAACTACGAGCAGTACTTC. Its translation: CASSFGQGNYEQYF.

This clonotype was detected ten times or more. The V call is TRBV18, the J call TRBJ1-1; TRBD1 matches 8 bases. The CDR3 has 16 residues. CDR1 is KGHSH and CDR2 is LQKENI in the germline V gene. The V and J ends lost 2 bases and 4 bases, in that order; junction bases with no gene match: 9. The CDR3 region has the DNA TGTGCCAGCTCACCAGGGACAGGCCCTCGAAGCACTGAAGCTTTCTTT. Amino acid sequence: CASSPGTGPRSTEAFF.

The CDR3, as DNA: TGTGCCAGCAGTGAACCTGGTTACAATGAGCAGTTCTTC. It encodes CASSEPGYNEQFF. V and J are TRBV2 and TRBJ2-1, with no clear D. This CDR3 region has 13 residues. Trimming removed 2 bases at V and 4 bases at J, with 6 bases between. Germline V gene sequence: CDR1 SNHLY, CDR2 FYNNEI.

The genes are TRBV6-5 and TRBJ2-5, with TRBD1 as a possible D gene (5 bases). CDR3 length: 15 amino acids. The germline V and J ends were trimmed by 6 bases and 1 base, with 15 bases remaining between them. The germline V gene encodes CDR1 MNHEY and CDR2 SVGAGI. DNA of the CDR3: TGTGCCAGCAGATACAGGCCCAAGGCCCAAGAGACCCAGTACTTC. It specifies CASRYRPKAQETQYF.

This clonotype was counted only a few times. The chain employs TRBV9 and TRBJ2-3, with no clear D. This CDR3 has 13 amino acids. With 4 bases removed from V and 6 bases from J, the gap between germline ends came to 12 bases. The germline V gene has CDR1 SGDLS and CDR2 YYNGEE. This chain's CDR3 is CASSPRLADTQYF. The CDR3 DNA reads as TGTGCCAGCAGCCCCCGGCTGGCCGATACGCAGTATTTT.

The V gene is TRBV7-8, the J gene TRBJ2-5; D is undetermined. The CDR3 extends over 14 amino acids. Between the trimmed V and J ends, which lost 5 bases and 2 bases, there was a span of 12 bases. CDR1 and CDR2 from the germline V gene are SGHVS and FQNEAQ. The CDR3 loop reads CASSPRKQQETQYF. CDR3 in DNA: TGTGCCAGCAGCCCGCGAAAGCAGCAAGAGACCCAGTACTTC.

This clonotype was seen more than once but under ten times. The rearrangement links TRBV7-2 to TRBJ1-2; TRBD1 aligns across 10 bases. The V segment lost 0 bases and the J segment 8 bases; nucleotides outside the gene matches: 12. Per the germline V gene, CDR1 is SGHTA and CDR2 is FQGNSA. The CDR3 length is 17 residues. CDR3 DNA: TGTGCCAGCAGCTTAGCGCGACAGGGGGCGACTTGGTCCGGCTACACCTTC. This gives the protein CASSLARQGATWSGYTF.

In its sample, this clonotype was seen many times. The chain is built from TRBV18 and TRBJ2-7; 11 positions match TRBD2. This CDR3 spans 17 amino acids. The germline V gene encodes CDR1 KGHSH and CDR2 LQKENI. Trimming at V came to 3 bases and at J to 5 bases, leaving 12 bases not matched to a gene. For the CDR3, the DNA is TGTGCCAGCTCACCCCCCAGAACTAGCGGGAGTTCCCACGAGCAGTACTTC. This translates into CASSPPRTSGSSHEQYF.

This clonotype appeared once. This may stem from a read error, because a much larger clone lies one nucleotide away. This likely comes from a read error, as the CDR3 has no conserved phenylalanine or tryptophan at its end. The chain links TRBV6-2 or TRBV6-3 to TRBJ1-1; no clear D gene. The V and J ends lost 2 bases and 8 bases respectively, with 18 bases between them. Germline CDR1 MNHEY, CDR2 SVGEGT. This CDR3 is built from 15 residues. The CDR3 loop reads CASSYVSSQRGEAFS. In DNA, the CDR3 is TGTGCCAGCAGTTACGTATCGAGTCAGCGAGGGGAAGCTTTCTCT.